This paragraph reports one T cell receptor beta chain. These data are taken from a study of blood T cell repertoires in COVID-19. About the study: T cells, B-cell-depleted T cells, or PBMCs supplied cDNA or gDNA.

Germline-derived CDR1 and CDR2 are SGHNT and YYREEE (reference sequence). The V end lost 0 bases, the J end lost 3 bases, and 10 bases lay between the germline ends. The CDR3 contains 14 residues. TCRdb keeps only in-frame clones here, not all; method: immunoSEQ multiplex PCR. The sample holds under 350,000 clones, around four fifths seen once. The TCR was taken from a man aged 55 to 70 who had recovered from COVID-19. The chain uses TRBV5-4 and TRBJ2-7; TRBD2 is a possible D gene (5 bases). The source material was peripheral blood. The CDR3 DNA reads as TGTGCCAGCAGCTTGGGGCCCGGGGACTACGAGCAGTACTTC. Amino acids: CASSLGPGDYEQYF. Complete variable domain (other parts from reference TRBV5-4 and TRBJ2-7): ETGVTQSPTHLIKTRGQQVTLRCSSQSGHNTVSWYQQALGQGPQFIFQYYREEENGRGNFPPRFSGLQFPNYSSELNVNALELDDSALYLCASSLGPGDYEQYFGPGTRLTVT.